This T cell receptor (beta chain) was found in a study of T-cell memory formation after mild COVID-19. Study-level information: TCR clusters were mostly donor specific.

TCRdb re-called the 5' RACE reads through MiXCR, storing one row per CDR3 protein. The sample consists of approximately 430,000 distinct CDR3 sequences, 20% to 30% of them appearing once. V dropped 4 bases and J dropped 4; count of bases not matched to a gene: 12. The CDR3 covers 16 residues. CDR1 and CDR2 (germline): MNHEY, SVGAGI. The chain links TRBV6-5 to TRBJ2-7; 8 positions match TRBD2. Material: PBMCs or a T cell subset sorted from them (not recorded which). The TCR originated in an adult woman who had mild COVID-19 (a few samples of this study predate the infection). Cell type and time point are not known. CDR3: CASSSEPGLGIYEQYF. In nucleotides, the CDR3 is TGTGCCAGCAGTTCTGAGCCGGGACTAGGGATATACGAGCAGTACTTC.